This entry describes one TCR beta chain. The data belong to a study of yellow fever vaccine responses in identical twins. V was pared by 0 bases and J by 4 bases, with 3 bases of the junction left unmatched. Germline CDR1 GTSNPN, CDR2 SVGIG (reference sequence). CDR3 length: 14 amino acids. In TCRdb, the RT-PCR reads were re-called with MiXCR into one record per CDR3 protein. Seen here are thousands of distinct CDR3 sequences, 90% observed once, and the top ten hold around 1.8%. Specimen: T cells from blood (PBMCs), unsorted or a sorted subset (not recorded which), collected before or after yellow fever vaccination (not recorded which). The chain couples TRBV30 to TRBJ1-5; 7 bases match TRBD1. The TCR comes from a woman aged 18 to 35 who received the yellow fever vaccine. This CDR3 is CAWSVGQRNQPQHF. Written as DNA, the CDR3 is TGTGCCTGGAGTGTGGGACAGAGAAATCAGCCCCAGCATTTT.